This is a list of T cell receptor beta chains from one sample in a study of blood T cell repertoires in COVID-19. Only in-frame clones appear in the TCRdb table, and some are missing; sequencing was by immunoSEQ multiplex PCR. Of around 61,000 clones listed, about 81% were seen once; the top ten hold more than 15%. Sequenced sample: peripheral blood. The receptors shown here come from an elderly man with acute or convalescent COVID-19. The CDR3 runs from the conserved cysteine through the conserved F or W. A D gene is named only where the DNA matches it firmly. Some rows mark clone size as missing; the rest say once, few, many or name a class of expanded clone.

size	D	V	J	DNA	CDR3
.	.	TRBV6-5	TRBJ2-1	TGTGCCACCGACTTCAGGGCCTACAATGAGCAGTTCTTC	CATDFRAYNEQFF
.	TRBD1	TRBV2	TRBJ2-2	TGTGCCAGCAGAGCTGGACGAGGGGGCAGGTCGGGGGAGCTGTTTTTT	CASRAGRGGRSGELFF
.	.	TRBV11-2	TRBJ2-1	TGTGCCAGCAGCCCCGCCCGTGCAGGTGGATCATTAGAAAAGTTCTTC	CASSPARAGGSLEKFF
few	TRBD1	TRBV12-3/TRBV12-4	TRBJ1-2	TGTGCCAGCAGTTCCGGGACAGGGGATGGCTACACCTTC	CASSSGTGDGYTF
once	TRBD2	TRBV6-2/TRBV6-3	TRBJ2-1	TGTGCCAGCAGCCCTCACGGACTAGCGGGAGGGTCCTACAATGAGCAGTTCTTC	CASSPHGLAGGSYNEQFF
.	.	TRBV18	TRBJ2-1	TGTGCCAGTTTCTTACAGGGTAAAGTGCACAATGAGCAGTTCTTC	CASFLQGKVHNEQFF
.	TRBD1	TRBV19	TRBJ2-7	TGTGCCAGTAGTATAGGGGACAGGCGGTACACCTACGAGCAGTACTTC	CASSIGDRRYTYEQYF
many	.	TRBV2	TRBJ1-6	TGTGCCAGCAGGGAGTCCTCCTATAATTCACCCCTCCACTTT	CASRESSYNSPLHF
.	.	TRBV5-4	TRBJ1-2	TGTGCCAGCAGCTGGGGAGCGGGGAACTATGGCTACACCTTC	CASSWGAGNYGYTF
.	TRBD2	TRBV7-3	TRBJ2-3	TGTGCCAGCAGCGAACTAGCGCGCACAGATACGCAGTATTTT	CASSELARTDTQYF
.	TRBD1	TRBV10-1	TRBJ2-7	TGCGCCAGCAGTTCCAAACCCGGGACAGTTTTTTCCTACGAGCAGTACTTC	CASSSKPGTVFSYEQYF
.	.	TRBV11-2	TRBJ2-7	TGTGCCAGCAGCTTCTTGGACGGGACCTACGAGCAGTACTTC	CASSFLDGTYEQYF
once	TRBD2	TRBV6-6	TRBJ2-1	TGTGCCAGCAGTTACCTTACTAGCGGCGGCTACAATGAGCAGTTCTTC	CASSYLTSGGYNEQFF
.	.	TRBV30	TRBJ1-3	TGTGCCTGGAGCGGGGGGCAATCTGGAAACACCATATATTTT	CAWSGGQSGNTIYF
few	TRBD1	TRBV9	TRBJ2-1	TGTGCCAGCAGCGTAAACCGGGACAGGGGAAGGGATGAGCAGTTCTTC	CASSVNRDRGRDEQFF
once	.	TRBV19	TRBJ1-5	TGTGCCAGTAGTATTACCTCGACAGCGATAAATCAGCCCCAGCATTTT	CASSITSTAINQPQHF
.	TRBD2	TRBV5-1	TRBJ2-5	TGCGCCAGCAGCGGGGGAGGGTACCAAGAGACCCAGTACTTC	CASSGGGYQETQYF
few	TRBD1	TRBV19	TRBJ1-5	TGTGCCAGTAGTACCGACAGGGGGCAGCCCCAGCATTTT	CASSTDRGQPQHF
.	.	TRBV7-2	TRBJ2-3	TGTGCCAGCAGCTTGGTAGAAGATACGCAGTATTTT	CASSLVEDTQYF
.	.	TRBV2	TRBJ1-1	TGTGCCAGCAGTGTGAGGCAGATAATGAACACTGAAGCTTTCTTT	CASSVRQIMNTEAFF
few	TRBD2	TRBV4-1	TRBJ2-1	TGCGCCAGCAGCCAGGCCCTATTCGCGACCGGGACTAGGAGGGATGAGCAGTTCTTC	CASSQALFATGTRRDEQFF
few	TRBD1	TRBV6-4	TRBJ1-5	TGTGCCAGCAGTGAGACAGGGAATCAGCCCCAGCATTTT	CASSETGNQPQHF
.	.	TRBV13	TRBJ2-1	TGTGCCAGCAGCCGGCGCCTAGCGACCAGCTCCTACAATGAGCAGTTCTTC	CASSRRLATSSYNEQFF
.	.	TRBV7-2	TRBJ1-4	TGTGCCAGCAGCTTAATGGGGCAGGGCGGAGAAAAACTGTTTTTT	CASSLMGQGGEKLFF
.	.	TRBV7-9	TRBJ1-6	TGTGCCAGCAGCTTAGGACAGGCTATGTCACCCCTCCACTTT	CASSLGQAMSPLHF
.	TRBD1	TRBV5-1	TRBJ2-2	TGCGCCAGCAGCTTTACAGGGGGCACCGGGGAGCTGTTTTTT	CASSFTGGTGELFF
once	TRBD2	TRBV7-7	TRBJ2-5	TGTGCTAGCAGCTTAGGGGTAACGTCTAGCGGCCCCGTGGAGACCCAGTACTTC	CASSLGVTSSGPVETQYF
.	TRBD2	TRBV7-2	TRBJ2-3	TGTGCCAGCAGACGGAGCGGGGGGAGCACAGATACGCAGTATTTT	CASRRSGGSTDTQYF
.	TRBD2	TRBV3-1/TRBV3-2	TRBJ2-5	TGTGCCAGCAGCCCGGGGACTAGTGAACAAGAGACCCAGTACTTC	CASSPGTSEQETQYF
.	.	TRBV6-5	TRBJ1-1	TGTGCCAGCAGGGGGCCCATGAACACTGAAGCTTTCTTT	CASRGPMNTEAFF
once	TRBD2	TRBV3-1/TRBV3-2	TRBJ2-5	TGTGCCAAGCGGGGCTTGGGGCAGGTTGAGGAGACCCAGTACTTC	CAKRGLGQVEETQYF
.	.	TRBV18	TRBJ1-1	TGTGCCAGCTCGTCGACAGACCGGAACACTGAAGCTTTCTTT	CASSSTDRNTEAFF
.	.	TRBV7-8	TRBJ2-2	TGTGCCAGCAGCTCGTACCAACTAGGCCCCGGGGAGCTGTTTTTT	CASSSYQLGPGELFF
.	.	TRBV7-2	TRBJ1-3	TGTGCCAGCAGCTTAGGAGTGACTGTGGGAAACACCATATATTTT	CASSLGVTVGNTIYF
.	TRBD2	TRBV13	TRBJ2-7	TGTGCCAGCAGCTTGGGGACCGCGGGGGAATCGAAGTACTTC	CASSLGTAGESKYF
.	TRBD2	TRBV18	TRBJ2-2	TGTGCCAGCTCACCCGGACTAGCGGGAGGATCCGGGGAGCTGTTTTTT	CASSPGLAGGSGELFF
.	.	TRBV5-1	TRBJ2-5	TGCGCCAGCAGCTTCCTACGAGGAGGAAGAGAAGAGACCCAGTACTTC	CASSFLRGGREETQYF